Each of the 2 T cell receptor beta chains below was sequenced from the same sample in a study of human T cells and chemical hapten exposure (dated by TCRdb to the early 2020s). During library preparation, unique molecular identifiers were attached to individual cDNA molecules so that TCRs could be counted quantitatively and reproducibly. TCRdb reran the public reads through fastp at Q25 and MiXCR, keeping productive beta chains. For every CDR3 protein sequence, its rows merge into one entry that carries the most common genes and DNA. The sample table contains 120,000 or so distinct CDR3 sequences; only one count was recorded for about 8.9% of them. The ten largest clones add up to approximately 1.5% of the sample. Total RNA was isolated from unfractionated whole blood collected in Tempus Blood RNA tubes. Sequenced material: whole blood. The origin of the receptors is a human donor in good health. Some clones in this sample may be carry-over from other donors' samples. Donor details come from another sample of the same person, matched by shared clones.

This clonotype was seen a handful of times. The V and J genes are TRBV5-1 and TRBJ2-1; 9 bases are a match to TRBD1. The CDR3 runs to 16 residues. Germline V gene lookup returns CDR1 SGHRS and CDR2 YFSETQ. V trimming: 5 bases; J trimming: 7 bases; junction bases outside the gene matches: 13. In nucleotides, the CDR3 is TGCGCCAGCAGATTCCGTTTCTTGGGACAGGGAAATGAGCAGTTCTTC. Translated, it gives CASRFRFLGQGNEQFF.

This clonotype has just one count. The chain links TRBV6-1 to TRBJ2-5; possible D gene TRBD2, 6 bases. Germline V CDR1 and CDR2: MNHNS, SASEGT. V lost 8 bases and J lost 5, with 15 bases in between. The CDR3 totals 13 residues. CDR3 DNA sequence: TGTGCCAGCGTTTGGGGGGAGTTGGAGACCCAGTACTTC. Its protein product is CASVWGELETQYF.